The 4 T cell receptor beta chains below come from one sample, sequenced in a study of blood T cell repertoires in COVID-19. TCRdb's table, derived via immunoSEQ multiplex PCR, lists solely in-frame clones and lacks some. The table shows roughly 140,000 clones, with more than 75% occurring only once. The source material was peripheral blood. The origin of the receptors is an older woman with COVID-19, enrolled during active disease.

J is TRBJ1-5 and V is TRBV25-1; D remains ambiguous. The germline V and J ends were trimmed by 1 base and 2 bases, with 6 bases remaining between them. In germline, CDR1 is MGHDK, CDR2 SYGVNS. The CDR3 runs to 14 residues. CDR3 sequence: CASSESTGNQPQHF. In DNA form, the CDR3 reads TGTGCCAGCAGTGAATCTACAGGCAATCAGCCCCAGCATTTT.

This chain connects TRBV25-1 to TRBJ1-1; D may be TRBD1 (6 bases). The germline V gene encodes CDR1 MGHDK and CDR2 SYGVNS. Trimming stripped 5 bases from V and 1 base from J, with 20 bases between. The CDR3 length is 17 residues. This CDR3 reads CASSLMRGARGNTEAFF. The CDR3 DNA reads TGTGCCAGCAGTTTAATGCGGGGGGCGCGGGGGAACACTGAAGCTTTCTTT. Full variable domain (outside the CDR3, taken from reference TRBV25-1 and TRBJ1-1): EADIYQTPRYLVIGTGKKITLECSQTMGHDKMYWYQQDPGMELHLIHYSYGVNSTEKGDLSSESTVSRIRTEHFPLTLESARPSHTSQYLCASSLMRGARGNTEAFFGQGTRLTVV.

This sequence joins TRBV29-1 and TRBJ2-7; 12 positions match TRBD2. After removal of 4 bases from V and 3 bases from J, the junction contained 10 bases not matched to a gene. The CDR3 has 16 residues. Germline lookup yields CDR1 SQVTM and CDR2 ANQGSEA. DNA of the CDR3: TGCAGCGTTGGGAGATTAGGACTAGCGGGAAACTACGAGCAGTACTTC. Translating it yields CSVGRLGLAGNYEQYF.

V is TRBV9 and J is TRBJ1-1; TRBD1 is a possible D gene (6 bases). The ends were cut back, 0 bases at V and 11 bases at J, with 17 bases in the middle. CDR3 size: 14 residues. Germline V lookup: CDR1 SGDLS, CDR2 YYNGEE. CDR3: CASSVGGQGARAFF. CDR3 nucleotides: TGTGCCAGCAGCGTAGGGGGACAAGGGGCCCGGGCTTTCTTT.